This T cell receptor (beta chain) stems from a study of beta chain features in type 1 diabetes. This clone was seen a handful of times. The antigen is unknown. Reverse transcribing all isolated RNA meant expressed TCRB transcripts were sequenced. TCRdb's table, derived via immunoSEQ multiplex PCR, lists solely in-frame clones and lacks some. The sample comprises some 640,000 clones, 11% to 15% of which are singletons, and approximately 0.042% rests with the top ten. V gave up 10 bases and J gave up 0 bases, with 13 bases separating them. Looked up from germline, CDR1 is SNHLY and CDR2 is FYNNEI. The length of the CDR3 is 14 residues. Regarding the study as a whole: Among patients with Type 1 diabetes, TCRB CDR3s were moderately but significantly shorter in every one of the four CD4+ subsets.

The rearrangement links TRBV2 to TRBJ2-1; either TRBD1 or TRBD2 may fit D (6 bases each). What was sequenced was naive CD4+ T cells from blood. This receptor was taken from a man aged 18 to 29 with type 1 diabetes. CDR3 coding DNA: TGTGCCATAGGGGGGAGGAGCTCCTACAATGAGCAGTTCTTC. As protein: CAIGGRSSYNEQFF.